This T cell receptor beta chain was sequenced in a study of blood T cell repertoires in COVID-19. Study-wide background: The United States, Italy and Spain were the sources of the acute and convalescent COVID-19 samples.

In germline, CDR1 is SNHLY, CDR2 FYNNEI. Trimming stripped 2 bases from V and 3 bases from J, with 11 bases between. CDR3 length: 15 amino acids. Per the original data handling: From reference gene primer amplification, estimates of nucleated cell counts were derived. Assay: immunoSEQ multiplex PCR; the TCRdb copy retains only in-frame clones and omits some. V and J calls and clone size are copied from that table; D and trimming were computed from the DNA. The table has approximately 400,000 clones, roughly 80% seen once. The receptor was isolated from a human donor with acute or convalescent COVID-19. The donor label of this sample is uncertain. The chain is built from TRBV2 and TRBJ1-5; D is unclear. The source material was peripheral blood. CDR3 amino acids: CASSESRLPNQPQHF. In DNA form, the CDR3 reads TGTGCCAGCAGTGAATCGCGGCTCCCCAATCAGCCCCAGCATTTT.